The present TCR beta chain was sequenced within a study of blood T cell repertoires in COVID-19. Whole-study context: T cells, B-cell-depleted T cells, or PBMCs supplied cDNA or gDNA.

Repertoires were generated with immunoSEQ multiplex PCR, while TCRdb's copy carries only in-frame clones and drops some. The data show roughly 280,000 clones, more than 75% seen once. V was trimmed by 3 bases and J by 13 bases, leaving 9 bases between them. The germline CDR1 and CDR2 sequences are KGHDR and SFDVKD. The CDR3 covers 11 residues. This rearrangement joins TRBV24-1 to TRBJ2-1; tentative D call: TRBD2 (5 bases). The specimen sequenced was peripheral blood. The clonotype was recovered from a man in his forties or fifties with active or convalescent COVID-19. The CDR3 here is CATSDLRAQFF. In DNA, the CDR3 is TGTGCCACCAGTGATCTGCGGGCCCAGTTCTTC.